The 24 T cell receptor beta chains in this list originate from one sample, sequenced in a study of shared clonotypes between healthy human individuals. The method was immunoSEQ multiplex PCR; TCRdb's version includes in-frame clones alone and lacks a portion of them. The repertoire holds over a million clones, with roughly 70% as singletons. The material sequenced was memory CD4+ T cells sorted from blood. Indicated subset: CD45RA-negative fraction. All receptors derive from a man between 18 and 29 years old in good health.

A few counts support this clone. The rearrangement links TRBV5-5 to TRBJ2-5; D not certain. The CDR3 consists of 16 residues. V lost 0 bases and J 1 base, leaving 13 bases between the germline ends. Germline CDR1 and CDR2: SGHKS and YYEKEE (reference sequence). The DNA for the CDR3 is TGTGCCAGCAGCTTGGAGTGGTCAGTGACCCAAGAGACCCAGTACTTC. Protein sequence: CASSLEWSVTQETQYF. The variable domain in full, with the rest retrieved from reference TRBV5-5 and TRBJ2-5, is DAGVTQSPTHLIKTRGQQVTLRCSPISGHKSVSWYQQVLGQGPQFIFQYYEKEERGRGNFPDRFSARQFPNYSSELNVNALLLGDSALYLCASSLEWSVTQETQYFGPGTRLLVL.

This chain uses TRBV28 with TRBJ2-2; 7 positions agree with TRBD1. This CDR3 has 15 amino acids. Germline CDR1 is MDHEN and CDR2 is SYDVKM. V dropped 7 bases and J dropped 2; count of bases not matched to a gene: 7. The CDR3 DNA is TGTGCCAGCAACTCGCGACAGGGTAACACCGGGGAGCTGTTTTTT. Its protein product is CASNSRQGNTGELFF.

This clone was observed a handful of times. The identical CDR3 is also encoded by other nucleotide sequences in the sample. V and J are TRBV5-1 and TRBJ1-2; no reliable D call. V lost 0 bases to trimming and J lost 0 bases, with 6 bases between them. Per germline, CDR1 SGHRS and CDR2 YFSETQ. This CDR3 has 14 amino acids. The CDR3 bases are TGCGCCAGCAGCTTGGAAGGAACTAACTATGGCTACACCTTC. It specifies CASSLEGTNYGYTF. Full variable domain (outside the CDR3, taken from reference TRBV5-1 and TRBJ1-2): KAGVTQTPRYLIKTRGQQVTLSCSPISGHRSVSWYQQTPGQGLQFLFEYFSETQRNKGNFPGRFSGRQFSNSRSEMNVSTLELGDSALYLCASSLEGTNYGYTFGSGTRLTVV.

This clone was picked up a small number of times. J is TRBJ2-5 and V is TRBV30; D call uncertain. V was pared by 4 bases and J by 4 bases, with 13 bases between. Germline V gene data show CDR1 as GTSNPN and CDR2 as SVGIG (reference sequence). This CDR3 comprises 13 residues. The CDR3 loop is CAWTPLWGETQYF. For the CDR3, the DNA is TGTGCCTGGACCCCTTTATGGGGAGAGACCCAGTACTTC.

This chain uses TRBV2 with TRBJ2-5, with TRBD1 matching over 8 bases. The CDR3 runs to 14 residues. V was pared by 4 bases and J by 9 bases, with 10 bases of the junction left unmatched. Germline CDR1 and CDR2: SNHLY and FYNNEI. The CDR3: CASSARQGSVAQYF. The CDR3 region has the DNA TGTGCCAGCAGTGCCCGACAGGGGAGTGTGGCCCAGTACTTC.

This rearrangement joins TRBV6-1 to TRBJ2-3; no firm D call. This CDR3 is 16 amino acids long. Trimming shortened V by 0 bases and J by 0 bases, and 10 bases separated the two germline ends. CDR1 MNHNS and CDR2 SASEGT come from the germline V gene. This CDR3 reads CASSEATEISTDTQYF. The CDR3 DNA reads TGTGCCAGCAGTGAAGCAACAGAGATTAGCACAGATACGCAGTATTTT.

This clone was seen a few times. The chain joins TRBV5-4 to TRBJ2-7, with a tentative D call TRBD1 (6 bases). The CDR3 covers 16 residues. The germline gives CDR1 SGHNT, CDR2 YYREEE (reference sequence). V lost 4 bases, J lost 2 bases, and 19 bases lay in between. CDR3 in amino acids: CASSTGTRAPTYEQYF. In DNA, the CDR3 is TGTGCCAGCAGCACCGGGACAAGGGCCCCTACCTACGAGCAGTACTTC.

A few counts support this clone. The chain is built from TRBV4-2 and TRBJ2-5, with D unresolved. Trimming took 0 bases from V and 0 from J, leaving 8 bases between them. Germline V gene data show CDR1 as LGHNA and CDR2 as YNFKEQ. The CDR3 covers 15 residues. CDR3 in DNA: TGTGCCAGCAGCCAAGATACGGTGGACCAAGAGACCCAGTACTTC. This encodes CASSQDTVDQETQYF.

The J gene is TRBJ2-4, the V gene TRBV29-1; no definite D call. This CDR3 region has 12 residues. The V gene's germline CDR1 is SQVTM and CDR2 ANQGSEA. V lost 0 bases and J 8 bases, leaving 8 bases between the germline ends. The CDR3 region has the DNA TGCAGCGTTGAAGAAGCCCGGGACATTCAGTACTTC. Its protein product is CSVEEARDIQYF.

The rearrangement joins TRBV4-2 to TRBJ2-5, with TRBD2 matching over 9 bases. The J segment lost 5 bases and the V segment lost 4 bases, leaving 14 bases of the junction unmatched. Per germline, CDR1 LGHNA and CDR2 YNFKEQ. There are 17 residues in the CDR3. CDR3 protein: CASSPLRLAGGPETQYF. DNA for the CDR3: TGTGCCAGCAGCCCCCTCAGGTTGGCGGGAGGGCCGGAGACCCAGTACTTC.

This clone was seen ten or more times. In DNA, the CDR3 is TGTGCCAGCCAACAGGGACGTGGGGAGCAGTACTTC. Its translation is CASQQGRGEQYF. This chain joins TRBV2 and TRBJ2-7, with D tentatively TRBD1 (6 bases). The CDR3 runs to 12 residues. Germline lookup yields CDR1 SNHLY and CDR2 FYNNEI. V was cut by 8 bases and J by 7 bases, with 15 bases left in between.

A remark on this clone: A much larger clone sits a single nucleotide away, making a read error possible. Other DNA variants within this sample encode the same CDR3. V is TRBV5-4 and J is TRBJ1-2; D is uncertain. The V end lost 0 bases, the J end lost 4 bases, and 4 bases lay between the germline ends. The CDR3 is made up of 12 amino acids. Germline loops: CDR1 SGHNT, CDR2 YYREEE (reference sequence). CDR3 coding DNA: TGTGCCAGCAGCTTGGATAGCTATGGCTACACCTTC. The encoded protein is CASSLDSYGYTF. The entire variable domain, with the rest obtained from reference TRBV5-4 and TRBJ1-2, is as follows: ETGVTQSPTHLIKTRGQQVTLRCSSQSGHNTVSWYQQALGQGPQFIFQYYREEENGRGNFPPRFSGLQFPNYSSELNVNALELDDSALYLCASSLDSYGYTFGSGTRLTVV.

The genes are TRBV25-1 and TRBJ1-4, with D possibly TRBD1 on 5 matching bases. CDR1 is MGHDK and CDR2 is SYGVNS in the germline V gene. V was clipped by 1 base and J by 0 bases, with 12 bases between them. This CDR3 comprises 17 residues. The CDR3 reads CASSEFRAGATNEKLFF. The CDR3 DNA sequence: TGTGCCAGCAGTGAATTCAGGGCTGGGGCAACTAATGAAAAACTGTTTTTT.

V is TRBV19 and J is TRBJ1-4; maybe TRBD1 (5 bases). The CDR3 runs 15 residues. The ends were cut back, 6 bases at V and 3 bases at J, with 14 bases in the middle. Germline V lookup: CDR1 LNHDA, CDR2 SQIVND (reference sequence). The CDR3 DNA sequence: TGTGCCAGTAGCCAGGGACGTCCAGCTAATGAAAAACTGTTTTTT. Its translation: CASSQGRPANEKLFF.

The gene calls are TRBV4-2 and TRBJ2-2; the match to TRBD2 covers 8 bases. The germline V gene has CDR1 LGHNA and CDR2 YNFKEQ. The CDR3 spans 17 residues. V shed 1 base, J shed 5 bases, and the junction held 9 bases outside the gene matches. CDR3 residues: CASSQAPGGPATGELFF. CDR3 DNA: TGTGCCAGCAGCCAAGCTCCGGGGGGGCCCGCGACCGGGGAGCTGTTTTTT.

The CDR3 DNA reads TGTGCCAGCAGAACTAGCGTAAACTCCTACGAGCAGTACTTC. Amino acids: CASRTSVNSYEQYF. The chain employs TRBV2 and TRBJ2-7, with TRBD2 matching 7 bases. This CDR3 contains 14 residues. Germline trimming cut 6 bases from V and 0 bases from J; bases unmatched to any gene: 5. The germline V gene encodes CDR1 SNHLY and CDR2 FYNNEI.

The gene calls are TRBV5-1 and TRBJ2-7, with TRBD2 matching over 7 bases. This CDR3 is built from 16 residues. Trimming cost V 4 bases and J 4 bases; bases outside gene matches: 14. Germline V lookup: CDR1 SGHRS, CDR2 YFSETQ. CDR3 loop: CASSPSAGGRSYEQYF. CDR3 DNA sequence: TGCGCCAGCAGCCCGAGCGCTGGCGGGAGATCATACGAGCAGTACTTC. The full variable domain, with the rest looked up from reference TRBV5-1 and TRBJ2-7, is KAGVTQTPRYLIKTRGQQVTLSCSPISGHRSVSWYQQTPGQGLQFLFEYFSETQRNKGNFPGRFSGRQFSNSRSEMNVSTLELGDSALYLCASSPSAGGRSYEQYFGPGTRLTVT.

The sample holds a few counts of this clone. The rearrangement joins TRBV28 to TRBJ2-7, with 10 bases identical to TRBD1. Germline lookup yields CDR1 MDHEN and CDR2 SYDVKM. The CDR3 loop spans 16 amino acids. With 5 bases clipped from V and 6 bases from J, the junction kept 13 bases outside the gene matches. In nucleotides, the CDR3 is TGTGCCAGCAGTACTCCGGGACAGGGGTTCGGCGGCGAGCAGTACTTC. It is translated as CASSTPGQGFGGEQYF.

V gene TRBV13 combines with J gene TRBJ2-5; a possible D gene is TRBD2 (6 bases). Deletions cut 6 bases from V and 1 base from J, with 15 bases between. Germline CDR1 PRHDT, CDR2 FYEKMQ (reference sequence). The CDR3 consists of 15 residues. CDR3 nucleotides: TGTGCCAGCAGATCGGGGGACCGGGCCCAAGAGACCCAGTACTTC. Its protein product is CASRSGDRAQETQYF.

V usage is TRBV6-5 and J usage is TRBJ2-2; D gene uncertain. There are 15 residues in the CDR3. The V and J ends lost 10 bases and 6 bases respectively, with 21 bases between them. Germline CDR1 MNHEY, CDR2 SVGAGI. The CDR3 DNA follows: TGTGCCACCTCTGAGCCCCCCGATGGCGCCGGGGAGCTGTTTTTT. Residues: CATSEPPDGAGELFF.

A note on this clone: The sample contains more than one DNA sequence encoding this CDR3. The chain employs TRBV6-5 and TRBJ1-2; tentative D call: TRBD1 (6 bases). Germline-derived CDR1 and CDR2 are MNHEY and SVGAGI. The germline V and J ends were trimmed by 2 bases and 7 bases, with 8 bases remaining between them. The CDR3 has 12 residues. CDR3 residues: CASSYRGGGYTF. In nucleotides, the CDR3 is TGTGCCAGCAGTTACAGGGGGGGTGGCTACACCTTC.

This clone appeared a few times. The J gene is TRBJ2-6, the V gene TRBV29-1; 10 nucleotides match TRBD1. Germline CDR1 and CDR2: SQVTM and ANQGSEA. V lost 6 bases to trimming and J lost 3 bases; unmatched junction nucleotides: 5. This CDR3 region has 15 residues. The CDR3 loop is CSVRQGALGANVLTF. The CDR3 nucleotides read TGCAGCGTCAGACAGGGGGCGCTTGGGGCCAACGTCCTGACTTTC. The full variable domain, with the rest looked up from reference TRBV29-1 and TRBJ2-6, is SAVISQKPSRDICQRGTSLTIQCQVDSQVTMMFWYRQQPGQSLTLIATANQGSEATYESGFVIDKFPISRPNLTFSTLTVSNMSPEDSSIYLCSVRQGALGANVLTFGAGSRLTVL.

V is TRBV11-2 and J is TRBJ2-5, with D possibly TRBD2 on 6 matching bases. V gave up 4 bases and J gave up 4 bases, with 10 bases separating them. Germline lookup yields CDR1 SGHAT and CDR2 FQNNGV. The CDR3 spans 13 residues. For the CDR3, the DNA is TGTGCCAGCAGCTATCTGGGGGGAGAGACCCAGTACTTC. It is translated as CASSYLGGETQYF.

The chain has TRBV30 and TRBJ1-5, with D unresolved. The CDR3 covers 13 residues. The V gene lost 2 bases and the J gene lost 7 bases, with 12 bases spanning the gap. Per germline, CDR1 GTSNPN and CDR2 SVGIG (reference sequence). The CDR3 sequence is CAWSSDHRQPQHF. In DNA form, the CDR3 reads TGTGCCTGGAGTTCGGACCACAGACAGCCCCAGCATTTT.